What follows are 25 T cell receptor beta chains derived from one specimen sequenced in a study of blood T cell repertoires in COVID-19. Only in-frame clones appear in the TCRdb table, and some are missing; sequencing was by immunoSEQ multiplex PCR. The table includes about 200,000 clones, just under 90% detected once. Sequenced material: PBMCs or T cells enriched from blood (not recorded which). The source is a man younger than 40 who had recovered from COVID-19.

This chain joins TRBV3-1 (or the pseudogene TRBV3-2) and TRBJ1-4, with D uncertain. V lost 3 bases, J lost 7 bases, and 12 bases lay in between. The CDR3 totals 14 residues. CDR1 is LGHDT and CDR2 is YNNKEL in the germline V gene (reference sequence). CDR3 in amino acids: CASSQSLGSEKLFF. CDR3 bases: TGTGCCAGCAGCCAGTCCCTCGGGAGTGAAAAACTGTTTTTT.

The chain joins TRBV6-1 to TRBJ2-1; no clear D. Germline CDR1 MNHNS, CDR2 SASEGT. The V end lost 2 bases, the J end lost 12 bases, and 11 bases lay between the germline ends. The CDR3 is 12 residues long. The CDR3 loop reads CASSERLVRQFF. CDR3 nucleotides: TGTGCCAGCAGTGAAAGGCTAGTTCGGCAGTTCTTC.

The rearrangement uses TRBV4-3 and TRBJ2-7; 12 bases fit TRBD2. The ends lost 0 bases at V and 3 bases at J; junction bases unmatched: 6. CDR1 LGHNA and CDR2 YSLEER come from the germline V gene. The CDR3 covers 17 residues. The CDR3 bases are TGCGCCAGCAGCCAAGAGACTAGCGGGAGCTATAGCTACGAGCAGTACTTC. It specifies CASSQETSGSYSYEQYF.

This chain uses TRBV21-1 with TRBJ2-7; TRBD2 is the table's D call and was not checked against the DNA. TRBV21-1 represents a pseudogene. This CDR3 has 16 residues. DNA for the CDR3: TGTGCCAGCAGCACCTGCGCCGTATACTTTTCCTACGAGCAGTACTTC. Protein product: CASSTCAVYFSYEQYF.

The rearrangement joins TRBV12-3 or TRBV12-4 to TRBJ1-2, with D hard to call. This CDR3 comprises 13 residues. Trimming took 5 bases from V and 1 from J, leaving 8 bases between them. As DNA, the CDR3 is TGTGCCAGCAGTGTGACAAGTAACTATGGCTACACCTTC. Translated: CASSVTSNYGYTF.

This CDR3 reads CASSIGQGREQYF. CDR3 coding DNA: TGTGCCAGTAGTATCGGACAGGGGAGGGAGCAGTACTTC. The gene calls are TRBV19 and TRBJ2-7; 9 bases are shared with TRBD1. The CDR3 is 13 amino acids. Germline CDR1 LNHDA, CDR2 SQIVND (reference sequence). The ends lost 3 bases at V and 7 bases at J; junction bases unmatched: 4.

The chain links TRBV28 to TRBJ2-7; tentative D call: TRBD1 (6 bases). Germline V gene data show CDR1 as MDHEN and CDR2 as SYDVKM. The CDR3 totals 15 residues. V lost 3 bases and J lost 0, with 12 bases in between. The CDR3 protein is CASSFPQGTSYEQYF. CDR3 coding DNA: TGTGCCAGCAGTTTCCCGCAGGGGACCTCCTACGAGCAGTACTTC.

A single count supports this clone. J is TRBJ1-5 and V is TRBV10-2, with TRBD1 matching over 7 bases. J lost 3 bases, V lost 5 bases, and 4 bases had no gene match. The germline V gene encodes CDR1 WSHSY and CDR2 SAAADI. The CDR3 runs to 14 residues. Written as DNA, the CDR3 is TGCGCCAGCAGTACGACAGGGTACAATCAGCCCCAGCATTTT. Translated, it gives CASSTTGYNQPQHF.

A single count supports this clone. The chain recombines TRBV25-1 with TRBJ2-5; D possibly corresponds to TRBD1 (6 bases). Trimming removed 3 bases at V and 4 bases at J, with 12 bases between. Germline CDR1 reads MGHDK; CDR2 reads SYGVNS. The CDR3 has 14 amino acids. The CDR3 sequence is CASSEGQGLETQYF. The CDR3 DNA reads as TGTGCCAGCAGTGAGGGACAAGGGCTAGAGACCCAGTACTTC.

This rearrangement joins TRBV7-8 to TRBJ1-3; D not certain. CDR1 is SGHVS and CDR2 is FQNEAQ in the germline V gene. The length of the CDR3 is 16 residues. V was trimmed by 5 bases and J by 4 bases, leaving 18 bases between them. Written as DNA, the CDR3 is TGTGCCAGCAGCCCAGACGCCCCGGGAGGGGGAAACACCATATATTTT. Its translation: CASSPDAPGGGNTIYF. Combining the CDR3 with reference TRBV7-8 and TRBJ1-3 gives the whole variable domain GAGVSQSPRYKVAKRGQDVALRCDPISGHVSLFWYQQALGQGPEFLTYFQNEAQLDKSGLPSDRFFAERPEGSVSTLKIQRTQQEDSAVYLCASSPDAPGGGNTIYFGEGSWLTVV.

DNA for the CDR3: TGTGCCAGCAGCTTATCTTTTGAAGCTTTCTTT. It is translated as CASSLSFEAFF. The chain is built from TRBV7-9 and TRBJ1-1; D unclear. Germline CDR1 reads SEHNR; CDR2 reads FQNEAQ (reference sequence). V was cut by 2 bases and J by 7 bases, with 5 bases left in between. This CDR3 comprises 11 residues.

The gene calls are TRBV19 and TRBJ1-5, with 10 bases aligning to TRBD1. The CDR3 sequence is 17 residues long. Losses at the gene ends were 4 bases for V and 6 bases for J; bases not matched to a gene: 12. Germline CDR1 reads LNHDA; CDR2 reads SQIVND (reference sequence). The CDR3: CASSNTGTGVFSQPQHF. The CDR3 bases are TGTGCCAGTAGTAATACCGGGACAGGGGTCTTTAGTCAGCCCCAGCATTTT.

This clone was observed a single time. The chain employs TRBV4-2 and TRBJ2-1; D perhaps matches TRBD2 (6 bases). The germline V gene has CDR1 LGHNA and CDR2 YNFKEQ. CDR3 length equals 18 residues. V lost 2 bases, J lost 5 bases, and 22 bases lay in between. The CDR3 region has the DNA TGTGCCAGCAGCCAAAGGGGCTCTCCGGCGGGGCCCGACAATGAGCAGTTCTTC. Translated: CASSQRGSPAGPDNEQFF.

CDR3 coding DNA: TGTGCCAGCAGCCAAGCTTCGACTAGCGGGAGGACGGTTGAGCAGTTCTTC. This sequence encodes CASSQASTSGRTVEQFF. This chain connects TRBV3-1 (or the pseudogene TRBV3-2) to TRBJ2-1; TRBD2 aligns across 13 bases. This CDR3 spans 17 amino acids. V gave up 1 base and J gave up 9 bases; unmatched junction bases: 9. Germline-derived CDR1 and CDR2 are LGHDT and YNNKEL (reference sequence).

V and J are TRBV30 and TRBJ2-3, with 8 bases aligning to TRBD2. Germline V lookup: CDR1 GTSNPN, CDR2 SVGIG (reference sequence). The CDR3 contains 18 residues. Losses at the gene ends were 1 base for V and 1 base for J; bases not matched to a gene: 13. The CDR3 sequence is CAWSATARSGAGTDTQYF. The CDR3 coding sequence is TGTGCCTGGAGTGCCACGGCCCGTAGCGGGGCGGGCACAGATACGCAGTATTTT.

The rearrangement links TRBV27 to TRBJ1-3; 8 bases are shared with TRBD1. CDR1 MNHEY and CDR2 SMNVEV come from the germline V gene (reference sequence). CDR3 size: 16 residues. Germline trimming cut 3 bases from V and 1 base from J; bases unmatched to any gene: 5. CDR3 sequence (DNA): TGTGCCAGCAGTTTGAGACAGGGGTTTTCTGGAAACACCATATATTTT. This translates into CASSLRQGFSGNTIYF.

The genes are TRBV5-4 and TRBJ2-7; 8 positions agree with TRBD1. The CDR3 length is 15 residues. With V trimmed by 3 bases and J by 9 bases, 14 bases remained unmatched. Germline V gene data show CDR1 as SGHNT and CDR2 as YYREEE (reference sequence). The CDR3: CASSWRTGLSEGQYF. CDR3 nucleotides: TGTGCCAGCAGCTGGCGGACAGGGTTATCTGAAGGGCAGTACTTC. Looking up the rest from reference TRBV5-4 and TRBJ2-7 gives the full variable domain: ETGVTQSPTHLIKTRGQQVTLRCSSQSGHNTVSWYQQALGQGPQFIFQYYREEENGRGNFPPRFSGLQFPNYSSELNVNALELDDSALYLCASSWRTGLSEGQYFGPGTRLTVT.

V usage is TRBV21-1 and J usage is TRBJ2-1; the table's D call, TRBD2, has no DNA check behind it. TRBV21-1 is described as a pseudogene. The CDR3 has 13 amino acids. This CDR3 reads CAKGGKDYNEQFF. DNA of the CDR3: TGTGCCAAGGGGGGGAAGGACTACAATGAGCAGTTCTTC.

The chain recombines TRBV6-6 with TRBJ1-6; the D is unclear. Germline values: CDR1 MNHNY, CDR2 SVGAGI (reference sequence). The V end was cut by 7 bases, the J end by 6 bases, with 16 bases between. The CDR3 spans 15 residues. CDR3 sequence: CASTESVGFNSPLHF. The CDR3 nucleotides read TGTGCCAGCACGGAGTCCGTCGGCTTTAATTCACCCCTCCACTTT.

The rearrangement links TRBV6-2 or TRBV6-3 to TRBJ2-1; 10 bases are a match to TRBD1. The CDR3 contains 16 residues. Germline assignment: CDR1 MNHEY and CDR2 SVGEGT. V lost 0 bases to trimming and J lost 4 bases; unmatched junction nucleotides: 3. The CDR3 region is CASSYSTGGAYNEQFF. The CDR3 region has the DNA TGTGCCAGCAGTTACTCGACAGGGGGCGCTTACAATGAGCAGTTCTTC.

This chain links TRBV19 with TRBJ1-5; 9 bases fit TRBD1. Germline values: CDR1 LNHDA, CDR2 SQIVND (reference sequence). The ends lost 3 bases at V and 7 bases at J; junction bases unmatched: 7. The CDR3 totals 15 residues. CDR3 sequence (DNA): TGTGCCAGTAGTATGGGGACAGGGCGAACCCAGCCCCAGCATTTT. Its protein is CASSMGTGRTQPQHF.

The chain is built from TRBV29-1 and TRBJ2-5; tentatively, D is TRBD2 (6 bases). The V end lost 5 bases, the J end lost 5 bases, and 12 bases lay between the germline ends. CDR3 size: 12 residues. Germline V gene data show CDR1 as SQVTM and CDR2 as ANQGSEA. CDR3 nucleotide sequence: TGCAGCGTTTACGGGAGTCCGGAGACCCAGTACTTC. Protein product: CSVYGSPETQYF.

The chain is built from TRBV6-5 and TRBJ1-3; 8 bases fit TRBD1. Germline lookup yields CDR1 MNHEY and CDR2 SVGAGI. The junction had 7 bases not matched to a gene; V was cut back by 4 bases and J by 5 bases. The CDR3 is 15 residues long. CDR3 residues: CASSSDRGFRNTIYF. CDR3 sequence (DNA): TGTGCCAGCAGTTCCGACAGGGGTTTTAGAAACACCATATATTTT.

This chain uses TRBV3-1 (or the pseudogene TRBV3-2) with TRBJ1-2, with a weak D call TRBD1 (5 bases). V lost 3 bases to trimming and J lost 3 bases, with 14 bases between them. Germline-derived CDR1 and CDR2 are LGHDT and YNNKEL (reference sequence). The CDR3 spans 15 residues. The CDR3 reads CASSQGFRVHYGYTF. DNA for the CDR3: TGTGCCAGCAGCCAGGGGTTCAGGGTGCACTATGGCTACACCTTC.

This clone has a single count. J is TRBJ2-5 and V is TRBV12-3 or TRBV12-4; 9 positions agree with TRBD1. The CDR3 is 13 amino acids. Trimming removed 5 bases from V and 5 bases from J; junction bases left unmatched: 3. The CDR3 sequence is CASSPGQGETQYF. In nucleotides, the CDR3 is TGTGCCAGCAGTCCAGGACAGGGGGAGACCCAGTACTTC.